A selection of T cell receptor beta chains follows, all from one sample in a study of glioma-infiltrating T cells after dendritic cell vaccination. Clones were read by immunoSEQ multiplex PCR, and TCRdb kept only the in-frame ones, dropping some. The sample gives about 95,000 clones, about 83% of which show up once; 2.5% to 3% is in the top ten. The sample consisted of blood, taken before dendritic cell vaccination. The receptors were sampled from a human donor with glioblastoma. CDR3s include the opening cysteine and the closing phenylalanine or tryptophan. The order of the fields is clone size, CDR3 length, V gene, J gene, D gene, CDR3 DNA, CDR3 protein. The D gene is left open where the match is weak. Size values are once, few and many counts, or a class for expanded clones, and some rows have none.

many	15	TRBV5-6	TRBJ2-7	TRBD1	TGTGCCAGCAGCTCGTGGACAGGGGGCACGGGGGAGCAGTACTTC	CASSSWTGGTGEQYF
NA	15	TRBV4-1	TRBJ2-7	TRBD1	TGCGCCAGCAGCCAGGCTGGGACAGCCTCCTACGAGCAGTACTTC	CASSQAGTASYEQYF
once	12	TRBV29-1	TRBJ2-7	NA	TGCAGCGTTGAAGTAGGGGGCTACGAGCAGTACTTC	CSVEVGGYEQYF
NA	13	TRBV6-5	TRBJ1-1	TRBD1	TGTGCCAGCAGACGGAGGGGGCTAACTGAAGCTTTCTTT	CASRRRGLTEAFF
few	14	TRBV19	TRBJ1-5	TRBD1	TGTGCCAGTAGTACGACAGGGGTCGGTCAGCCCCAGCATTTT	CASSTTGVGQPQHF
NA	15	TRBV5-1	TRBJ2-7	NA	TGCGCCAGCAGCCCGTCCCAGGTCGGAACCTACGAGCAGTACTTC	CASSPSQVGTYEQYF
NA	16	TRBV7-2	TRBJ2-6	NA	TGTGCCAGCAGCCCTACAGGGTTCTCTGGGGCCAACGTCCTGACTTTC	CASSPTGFSGANVLTF
NA	16	TRBV18	TRBJ2-1	TRBD1	TGTGCTTCCTCATGGGGACAGGAAAGCTCCTACAATGAGCAGTTCTTC	CASSWGQESSYNEQFF
once	15	TRBV5-1	TRBJ2-1	NA	TGCGCCAGCAGCTTGTATAGCGGCAACTACAATGAGCAGTTCTTC	CASSLYSGNYNEQFF
NA	16	TRBV19	TRBJ1-2	TRBD1	TGTGCCAGTAGTGAGCCCGGGACAGCGAACAACTATGGCTACACCTTC	CASSEPGTANNYGYTF
NA	14	TRBV27	TRBJ1-2	NA	TGTGCCAGCAGTTCGCCCGGGAACAACTATGGCTACACCTTC	CASSSPGNNYGYTF
once	14	TRBV2	TRBJ2-3	NA	TGTGCCAGCGGGCCGAGGAGGGACACAGATACGCAGTATTTT	CASGPRRDTDTQYF
NA	13	TRBV5-8	TRBJ1-2	TRBD1	TGTGCCAGCAGCGTGACAGGGACTCATGGCTACACCTTC	CASSVTGTHGYTF
once	14	TRBV5-1	TRBJ2-5	TRBD2	TGCGCCAGCAGCTGGAGAGGGGAGGGAGAGACCCAGTACTTC	CASSWRGEGETQYF
NA	13	TRBV6-5	TRBJ2-1	NA	TGTGCCAGCACCCCTCGTAGGGGAAATGAGCAGTTCTTC	CASTPRRGNEQFF
NA	18	TRBV19	TRBJ1-5	NA	TGTGCCAGTAGTCCCCTTGGCCGCCAGGGAGGAGGCAATCAGCCCCAGCATTTT	CASSPLGRQGGGNQPQHF
once	12	TRBV2	TRBJ2-7	TRBD1	TGTGCCAGCAACGGACAGGGAGGCGAGCAGTACTTC	CASNGQGGEQYF
NA	14	TRBV2	TRBJ1-1	TRBD1	TGTGCCAGCAGTGAATTGGGGACAGGGGGCCGAGCTTTCTTT	CASSELGTGGRAFF
NA	12	TRBV18	TRBJ2-7	NA	TGTGCCAGCGCCACTCAGGCCTACGAGCAGTACTTC	CASATQAYEQYF
NA	13	TRBV6-1	TRBJ1-2	NA	TGTGCCAGCAGTAAGCCCTTTAACTATGGCTACACCTTC	CASSKPFNYGYTF
NA	19	TRBV4-1	TRBJ2-7	NA	TGCGCCAGCAGCCAAGGCCCCATCGGACTAAGTTTTCAGGTCTACGAGCAGTACTTC	CASSQGPIGLSFQVYEQYF
NA	14	TRBV5-1	TRBJ2-3	TRBD1	TGCGCCAGCAGCTTGGAACAGGGGGCTGATACGCAGTATTTT	CASSLEQGADTQYF
NA	15	TRBV7-2	TRBJ2-7	TRBD2	TGTGCCAGCTCCGGGACTAGCGGGAACACCTACGAGCAGTACTTC	CASSGTSGNTYEQYF
NA	17	TRBV7-9	TRBJ1-5	NA	TGTGCCAGCAGCTTAAGTCAGAGCAGGGAGGTCGATCAGCCCCAGCATTTT	CASSLSQSREVDQPQHF
few	15	TRBV6-4	TRBJ1-2	NA	TGTGCCAGCAGTCAAGACAGCAAAGCTAACTATGGCTACACCTTC	CASSQDSKANYGYTF
NA	17	TRBV5-1	TRBJ1-6	NA	TGCGCCAGCAGCCCCAGGACAGTTCAGGCTGCAGGTTCACCCCTCCACTTT	CASSPRTVQAAGSPLHF
NA	13	TRBV6-1	TRBJ1-5	NA	TGTGCCAGCAGTCGAACGGAGAATCAGCCCCAGCATTTT	CASSRTENQPQHF
NA	14	TRBV25-1	TRBJ2-5	TRBD1	TGTGCCAGCCCGTACAGGGGAATGGAAGAGACCCAGTACTTC	CASPYRGMEETQYF
NA	12	TRBV11-3	TRBJ2-7	NA	TGTGCCAGCAGTTCCGGGACTCCGAAGCAGTACTTC	CASSSGTPKQYF
NA	16	TRBV9	TRBJ1-2	TRBD1	TGTGCCAGCAGCGTAGCCCGACAGGGCCTAAACTATGGCTACACCTTC	CASSVARQGLNYGYTF
NA	15	TRBV7-2	TRBJ1-2	TRBD1	TGTGCCAGCAGCTTAGGACAGGGAAGCTTCTATGGCTACACCTTC	CASSLGQGSFYGYTF
NA	17	TRBV7-9	TRBJ1-2	NA	TGTGCCAGCAACCAAGGGTTACAGGACATACCTAACTATGGCTACACCTTC	CASNQGLQDIPNYGYTF
NA	13	TRBV18	TRBJ2-1	TRBD1	TGTGCCAGCTCGCTAAAAGGGGGCCATGAGCAGTTCTTC	CASSLKGGHEQFF
NA	14	TRBV18	TRBJ1-1	NA	TGTGCCAGCTCCCTGTCTGGAGGTGGCACTGAAGCTTTCTTT	CASSLSGGGTEAFF
NA	15	TRBV11-2	TRBJ2-7	TRBD1	TGTGCCAGCAGCTTAGCAGGCAGGGGGTCTGGCGAGCAGTACTTC	CASSLAGRGSGEQYF